This T cell receptor (beta chain) is drawn from a study of blood T cells in healthy people across ages. The CDR3 consists of 15 residues. J lost 8 bases, V lost 4 bases, and 10 bases had no gene match. Germline V CDR1 and CDR2: SGHDN, FVKESK. A second PCR of about 7 to 12 cycles used a sample-barcoded 5' primer and a J-beta primer mix. Every cDNA was tagged by a template-switch adaptor with 12 random nucleotides. TCRdb used MiXCR to reprocess the 5' RACE reads, holding one entry per CDR3 protein. The data show just under 900,000 distinct CDR3 sequences, 29% seen once. This sequence was found in a woman older than 75 in good health. The rearrangement uses TRBV14 and TRBJ1-4, with 7 bases matching TRBD1. Sequenced sample: blood. CDR3 protein: CASSPQGRQGEKLFF. The CDR3 coding sequence is TGTGCCAGCAGCCCTCAGGGGAGACAGGGCGAAAAACTGTTTTTT.